A single sample gave rise to the 10 T cell receptor beta chains below, sequenced in a study of CD8+CD57+ T cells in acquired aplastic anemia. Both TCR beta VDJ combination and CDR3 sequence profiling were carried out. Genomic DNA was the template for this profiling. MiXCR, applied by TCRdb to the reads, yields one record per CDR3 protein. The data hold over 150,000 distinct CDR3 sequences, with 71% observed a single time. The sequenced patients had an expansion of CD8+CD57+ cells seen by flow cytometry. Material: sorted CD4+, CD8+, or CD8+CD57+ T cells (not recorded which) from PBMCs. Receptors originate from a human donor with aplastic anemia.

This clonotype appeared a single time. The chain employs TRBV20-1 and TRBJ2-5; TRBD1 matches at 10 bases. The CDR3 is 12 amino acids. V dropped 5 bases and J dropped 5; count of bases not matched to a gene: 2. Germline V gives CDR1 DFQATT, CDR2 SNEGSKA (reference sequence). Here the CDR3 reads CSADRGQETQYF. CDR3 nucleotide sequence: TGCAGTGCTGACAGGGGGCAGGAGACCCAGTACTTC.

CDR3 sequence: CASSEVSDRPLTNYGYTF. As DNA, the CDR3 is TGTGCCAGCAGTGAAGTTTCGGACAGGCCCCTCACTAACTATGGCTACACCTTC. The chain combines TRBV6-1 with TRBJ1-2, with TRBD1 matching over 7 bases. Germline trimming cut 1 base from V and 0 bases from J; bases unmatched to any gene: 11. The CDR3 has 18 amino acids. Germline lookup yields CDR1 MNHNS and CDR2 SASEGT.

The V and J genes are TRBV25-1 and TRBJ1-2; a weak D match, TRBD1 (5 bases). The germline V and J ends were trimmed by 8 bases and 2 bases, with 12 bases remaining between them. This CDR3 comprises 13 residues. Germline V gives CDR1 MGHDK, CDR2 SYGVNS. The CDR3 here is CASLDSVNYGYTF. The CDR3 coding sequence is TGTGCCAGCTTAGACAGCGTGAACTATGGCTACACCTTC.

In the case of this clonotype: A much bigger clone sits one base away, suggesting this may be a read error. The chain has TRBV7-8 and TRBJ2-7; 7 nucleotides align to TRBD2. V trimming: 2 bases; J trimming: 3 bases; junction bases outside the gene matches: 4. CDR3 size: 14 residues. CDR1 is SGHVS and CDR2 is FQNEAQ in the germline V gene. This CDR3 is CASSLNLADYEQYF. The CDR3, as DNA: TGTGCCAGCAGCTTAAACCTAGCGGACTACGAGCAGTACTTC.

The chain couples TRBV29-1 to TRBJ2-4; TRBD2 aligns across 8 bases. This CDR3 comprises 15 residues. The junction had 12 bases not matched to a gene; V was cut back by 2 bases and J by 9 bases. Germline CDR1 SQVTM, CDR2 ANQGSEA. CDR3 sequence: CSVELLRTSYSIQYF. CDR3 sequence (DNA): TGCAGCGTTGAACTCCTAAGGACTAGCTATAGCATTCAGTACTTC.

V is TRBV7-2 and J is TRBJ2-1; 11 nucleotides match TRBD2. V lost 5 bases, J lost 10 bases, and 13 bases stayed unmatched. The V gene's germline CDR1 is SGHTA and CDR2 FQGNSA. This CDR3 has 16 amino acids. CDR3: CASSNPTSGNINEQFF. The CDR3 DNA reads TGTGCCAGCAGCAACCCGACTAGCGGGAATATAAACGAGCAGTTCTTC.

This clonotype was seen once. The gene calls are TRBV10-3 and TRBJ2-2, with D possibly matching TRBD2 (6 bases). The CDR3 has 18 amino acids. CDR1 and CDR2 from the germline V gene are ENHRY and SYGVKD. Trimming removed 2 bases from V and 3 bases from J, with 19 bases in between. CDR3 protein: CAISEGGTNRPYTGELFF. In DNA, the CDR3 is TGTGCCATCAGTGAGGGGGGGACCAACAGGCCGTACACCGGGGAGCTGTTTTTT.

A few counts support this clonotype. V is TRBV12-3 or TRBV12-4 and J is TRBJ1-5; 12 bases align to TRBD1. V dropped 3 bases and J dropped 5; count of bases not matched to a gene: 11. The CDR3 extends over 18 amino acids. The CDR3 DNA reads as TGTGCCAGCAGTTTTGGTACGGGGGGACAGGGGGCTTATCAGCCCCAGCATTTT. Its translation: CASSFGTGGQGAYQPQHF.

The count of this clonotype is one. The chain employs TRBV5-1 and TRBJ2-6, with D maybe TRBD1 (5 bases). Trimming took off 4 bases at V and 2 bases at J, with 10 bases between the two ends. The germline gives CDR1 SGHRS, CDR2 YFSETQ. This CDR3 has 15 residues. CDR3 in amino acids: CASSDPGTGANVLTF. CDR3 nucleotide sequence: TGCGCCAGCAGCGATCCAGGGACTGGGGCCAACGTCCTGACTTTC.

The chain carries TRBV9 and TRBJ2-1; TRBD2 matches 7 bases. The germline V gene encodes CDR1 SGDLS and CDR2 YYNGEE. The CDR3 is 16 residues long. V gave up 2 bases and J gave up 2 bases; unmatched junction bases: 7. CDR3 sequence (DNA): TGTGCCAGCAGCGTCGGTGCGGGAGTGGCCTACAATGAGCAGTTCTTC. Protein sequence: CASSVGAGVAYNEQFF.